The 11 T cell receptor beta chains reported below all come from one sample, sequenced in a study of shared clonotypes between healthy human individuals. Data came from immunoSEQ multiplex PCR; TCRdb stores just in-frame clones and leaves some out. The sample lists 1,500,000 or so clones; approximately 98.5% were seen once. The sample consisted of naive CD4+ T cells sorted from blood. Subset given: CD45RA+ positively selected. The receptor set was obtained from a man younger than 45 in good health.

Remarks on this clone: The same CDR3 is also encoded by other DNA sequences in this sample. V gene TRBV5-5 combines with J gene TRBJ2-7; TRBD2 is a possible D gene (6 bases). CDR1 SGHKS and CDR2 YYEKEE come from the germline V gene (reference sequence). The CDR3 covers 15 residues. Trimming shortened V by 4 bases and J by 0 bases, and 14 bases separated the two germline ends. Here the CDR3 DNA reads TGTGCCAGCAGCCTCGGTTTAGCGGACTCCTACGAGCAGTACTTC. The encoded protein is CASSLGLADSYEQYF.

J is TRBJ1-3 and V is TRBV6-1; D not certain. V shed 3 bases and J shed 0 bases, with 24 bases lying between them. Germline CDR1 reads MNHNS; CDR2 reads SASEGT. This CDR3 spans 20 amino acids. In nucleotides, the CDR3 is TGTGCCAGCAGTGACCCACGTGGGCAGCCACTCCGGAGCTCTGGAAACACCATATATTTT. This gives the protein CASSDPRGQPLRSSGNTIYF.

The DNA of the CDR3 is TGTGCCAGCAGCTTAAGCGGGGGACAGTCCTACGAGCAGTACTTC. Translated, it gives CASSLSGGQSYEQYF. This chain connects TRBV7-6 to TRBJ2-7; maybe TRBD2 (8 bases). Germline V CDR1 and CDR2: SGHVS, FNYEAQ. CDR3 size: 15 residues. V was pared by 2 bases and J by 1 base, with 12 bases between. Looking up the rest from reference TRBV7-6 and TRBJ2-7 gives the full variable domain: GAGVSQSPRYKVTKRGQDVALRCDPISGHVSLYWYRQALGQGPEFLTYFNYEAQQDKSGLPNDRFSAERPEGSISTLTIQRTEQRDSAMYRCASSLSGGQSYEQYFGPGTRLTVT.

The V gene is TRBV2, the J gene TRBJ2-3; 8 nucleotides align to TRBD1. V lost 7 bases to trimming and J lost 1 base; unmatched junction nucleotides: 7. The CDR3 totals 15 residues. The germline V gene has CDR1 SNHLY and CDR2 FYNNEI. CDR3 in DNA: TGTGCCAGCATGGAACAGGGGGTGGGCACAGATACGCAGTATTTT. Amino acid sequence: CASMEQGVGTDTQYF.

CDR3 sequence: CASSPPAGEFEAFF. The DNA of the CDR3 is TGTGCCAGCAGCCCCCCGGCTGGGGAATTTGAAGCTTTCTTT. The J gene is TRBJ1-1, the V gene TRBV7-9; no definite D call. The V end was cut by 5 bases, the J end by 7 bases, with 17 bases between. Germline V lookup: CDR1 SEHNR, CDR2 FQNEAQ (reference sequence). The CDR3 runs to 14 residues.

The CDR3 reads CASKQEALYGYTF. The DNA of the CDR3 is TGTGCCAGTAAGCAGGAGGCACTCTATGGCTACACCTTC. The chain carries TRBV2 and TRBJ1-2; D is ambiguous. The CDR3 spans 13 residues. Trimming left V 9 bases short and J 4 bases short, with 15 bases between. The germline gives CDR1 SNHLY, CDR2 FYNNEI.

This chain joins TRBV21-1 and TRBJ1-5; the D segment call TRBD1 is taken from the table without a DNA check. TRBV21-1 is assigned pseudogene status. This CDR3 spans 15 amino acids. CDR3 nucleotide sequence: TGTGCCAGCACCACCTCGGACAGGGAGGATCAGCCCCAGCATTTT. Protein product: CASTTSDREDQPQHF.

Remarks on this clone: Other nucleotide sequences from this sample produce the same CDR3. The CDR3 is CAISEVGNEQFF. The CDR3 bases are TGTGCCATCAGCGAAGTAGGAAATGAGCAGTTCTTC. The chain has TRBV10-3 and TRBJ2-1; D remains ambiguous. CDR1 and CDR2 (germline): ENHRY, SYGVKD. The CDR3 covers 12 residues. V shed 6 bases and J shed 7 bases, with 10 bases lying between them.

The rearrangement joins TRBV15 to TRBJ2-7; 12 bases are a match to TRBD1. CDR3 size: 15 residues. V dropped 2 bases and J dropped 6; count of bases not matched to a gene: 5. Germline values: CDR1 LNHNV, CDR2 YYDKDF (reference sequence). Here the CDR3 DNA reads TGTGCCACCAGCAGAACCGGGACAGGGGGCTCCGAGCAGTACTTC. This sequence encodes CATSRTGTGGSEQYF.

The rearrangement links TRBV30 to TRBJ1-2; possible D gene TRBD1, 5 bases. This CDR3 has 14 amino acids. V was pared by 0 bases and J by 8 bases, with 16 bases between. Germline CDR1 reads GTSNPN; CDR2 reads SVGIG (reference sequence). This CDR3 reads CAWSVGYGYRGYTF. The CDR3 region has the DNA TGTGCCTGGAGTGTAGGGTATGGGTACAGGGGCTACACCTTC.

The genes are TRBV15 and TRBJ1-5; no clear D. CDR1 and CDR2 (germline): LNHNV, YYDKDF (reference sequence). Trimming cost V 3 bases and J 4 bases, with 13 bases left between them. The CDR3 sequence is 15 residues long. The CDR3 DNA reads TGTGCCACCAGCAGCGGAGGTACTCGGAATCAGCCCCAGCATTTT. This encodes CATSSGGTRNQPQHF. The whole variable domain, remainder taken from reference TRBV15 and TRBJ1-5, is DAMVIQNPRYQVTQFGKPVTLSCSQTLNHNVMYWYQQKSSQAPKLLFHYYDKDFNNEADTPDNFQSRRPNTSFCFLDIRSPGLGDTAMYLCATSSGGTRNQPQHFGDGTRLSIL.